This T cell receptor (beta chain) was documented in a study of T cell responses to AZD1222 COVID-19 vaccine. Study-wide findings and caveats: At baseline, seropositivity was found in only a handful of AZD1222 recipients. There were repertoire samples only from the period after the peak T cell response. Most donors were white British, females outnumbered males, and clonal diversity was possibly underestimated.

Using immunoSEQ multiplex PCR, the repertoire was profiled, and TCRdb retains in-frame clones only, with some absent. The sample holds about 150,000 clones, 90% seen once. This clone is a singleton in its sample. The antigen is unknown. Looked up from germline, CDR1 is SGHTS and CDR2 is YDEGEE. This CDR3 is 11 amino acids long. With 0 bases removed from V and 9 bases from J, the gap between germline ends came to 4 bases. Whether given at about 4 or about 12 weeks, second doses were pooled. The sequencing here drew on peripheral blood, taken 28 days after the second AZD1222 dose. This receptor was taken from an adult who received the AZD1222 COVID-19 vaccine. The chain links TRBV5-8 to TRBJ1-5, with unresolved D. Here the CDR3 reads CASSLAVPQHF. CDR3 sequence (DNA): TGTGCCAGCAGCTTGGCCGTGCCCCAGCATTTT. The variable domain in full, with the rest retrieved from reference TRBV5-8 and TRBJ1-5, is EAGVTQSPTHLIKTRGQQATLRCSPISGHTSVYWYQQALGLGLQFLLWYDEGEERNRGNFPPRFSGRQFPNYSSELNVNALELEDSALYLCASSLAVPQHFGDGTRLSIL.